These T cell receptor beta chains were read from a single sample in a study of blood T cell repertoires in COVID-19. Clones were read by immunoSEQ multiplex PCR, and TCRdb kept only the in-frame ones, dropping some. The top ten hold more than 10% of the sample, which has about 80,000 clones, almost 85% seen once. The sequenced material came from peripheral blood. These receptors originate from an older man with acute or convalescent COVID-19. Both conserved end residues are part of each CDR3. D genes are given only for firm matches.

TRBJ1-2 . TRBV5-1 CASSLDRRNYGYTF TGCGCCAGCAGCTTGGACAGGAGAAACTATGGCTACACCTTC
TRBJ1-5 . TRBV28 CASSSWDTNQPQHF TGTGCCAGCAGTTCATGGGACACCAATCAGCCCCAGCATTTT
TRBJ2-2 . TRBV7-9 CASSLSSRDSGELFF TGTGCCAGCAGCTTAAGCTCCAGGGACTCCGGGGAGCTGTTTTTT
TRBJ2-3 TRBD2 TRBV5-4 CASSQRGRKDTQYF TGTGCCAGCAGCCAGCGGGGACGTAAGGATACGCAGTATTTT
TRBJ2-3 . TRBV27 CASRAGPTDTQYF TGTGCCAGCAGGGCGGGGCCCACAGATACGCAGTATTTT
TRBJ2-1 TRBD1 TRBV5-6 CASSRPAAGGGNEQFF TGTGCCAGCAGCCGCCCGGCCGCAGGGGGCGGGAATGAGCAGTTCTTC
TRBJ1-1 TRBD1 TRBV10-2 CASQQGAITEAFF TGCGCCAGCCAGCAGGGGGCTATCACTGAAGCTTTCTTT
TRBJ2-3 TRBD2 TRBV5-4 CASSLAGGGADTQYF TGTGCCAGCAGCTTGGCCGGGGGGGGCGCAGATACGCAGTATTTT
TRBJ1-2 . TRBV2 CASSPRGFSYGYTF TGTGCCAGCAGTCCCAGGGGCTTCTCCTATGGCTACACCTTC
TRBJ2-1 TRBD1 TRBV3-1/TRBV3-2 CASSDRESSYNEQFF TGTGCCAGCAGCGACAGGGAGAGCTCCTACAATGAGCAGTTCTTC
TRBJ1-5 TRBD1 TRBV7-6 CASSLQGQGFSQPQHF TGTGCCAGCAGCTTACAGGGACAGGGGTTTTCCCAGCCCCAGCATTTT
TRBJ2-5 TRBD2 TRBV28 CASSLLAEETQYF TGTGCCAGCAGTTTACTAGCGGAAGAGACCCAGTACTTC
TRBJ2-7 . TRBV15 CATSRQGGHEQYF TGTGCCACCAGCAGACAGGGGGGCCACGAGCAGTACTTC
TRBJ1-5 . TRBV27 CASSLSSTGHQPQHF TGTGCCAGCAGTTTATCCAGTACAGGCCATCAGCCCCAGCATTTT
TRBJ2-3 TRBD2 TRBV19 CASTASGGVGDTQYF TGTGCCAGTACGGCTAGCGGGGGGGTAGGAGATACGCAGTATTTT
TRBJ2-1 TRBD2 TRBV2 CASRPSGGPNNEQFF TGTGCCAGCAGGCCTAGCGGGGGGCCGAACAATGAGCAGTTCTTC
TRBJ2-7 . TRBV7-9 CASSLGGQGNHEQYF TGTGCCAGCAGCTTAGGTGGTCAGGGTAATCACGAGCAGTACTTC
TRBJ1-4 . TRBV18 CASSPDTHVGEKLFF TGTGCCAGCTCACCCGACACGCACGTCGGTGAAAAACTGTTTTTT
TRBJ1-2 . TRBV6-5 CASTGGLRGLYGYTF TGTGCCTCCACGGGGGGGCTCCGAGGCCTCTATGGCTACACCTTC
TRBJ2-1 TRBD2 TRBV24-1 CATSDPTSGGANEQFF TGTGCCACCAGTGATCCGACTAGCGGGGGGGCGAATGAGCAGTTCTTC
TRBJ2-7 . TRBV11-2 CASSLQGYEQYF TGTGCCAGCAGCCTTCAGGGATACGAGCAGTACTTC
TRBJ2-7 . TRBV5-1 CASSPRQATYEQYF TGCGCCAGCAGCCCACGGCAGGCTACCTACGAGCAGTACTTC
TRBJ1-2 TRBD1 TRBV19 CASSTRGQGKAYGYTF TGTGCCAGTAGTACCCGCGGACAGGGGAAGGCCTATGGCTACACCTTC
TRBJ1-1 TRBD1 TRBV19 CASSIADRGPEAFF TGTGCCAGTAGTATAGCCGACAGGGGCCCTGAAGCTTTCTTT
TRBJ2-1 TRBD1 TRBV6-5 CATSQGSYNEQFF TGTGCCACGTCACAGGGGTCCTACAATGAGCAGTTCTTC
TRBJ1-2 TRBD1 TRBV3-1/TRBV3-2 CASSLRGTGGPGYTF TGTGCCAGCAGCTTGCGAGGGACAGGGGGTCCCGGCTACACCTTC
TRBJ2-1 TRBD2 TRBV5-1 CASSVGLAANEQFF TGCGCCAGCAGCGTGGGACTAGCGGCGAATGAGCAGTTCTTC
TRBJ2-2 TRBD2 TRBV9 CASSALAGGLSGELFF TGTGCCAGCAGCGCCCTAGCGGGGGGGCTAAGCGGGGAGCTGTTTTTT
TRBJ2-7 TRBD2 TRBV5-4 CASSFRGGGYEQYF TGTGCCAGCAGCTTTAGGGGCGGGGGGTACGAGCAGTACTTC
TRBJ1-5 . TRBV10-1 CAKSGTHVHSNQPQHF TGCGCCAAATCCGGGACACATGTTCATAGCAATCAGCCCCAGCATTTT